A single sample is the source of the 14 T cell receptor beta chains below, sequenced in a study of response to subunit inactivated influenza vaccine. MiXCR was run by TCRdb on the RT-PCR reads, yielding one entry per CDR3 protein. The sample consists of hundreds of thousands of distinct CDR3 sequences, around a sixth of them appearing once. This specimen consisted of PBMCs from blood, obtained about 5 days after vaccination. Source of these receptors: a man aged 45-60 years who received an inactivated influenza vaccine.

This chain links TRBV20-1 with TRBJ2-5; unclear D gene. V was cut by 2 bases and J by 1 base, with 14 bases left in between. In germline, CDR1 is DFQATT, CDR2 SNEGSKA (reference sequence). The length of the CDR3 is 15 residues. CDR3 sequence reads: CSARLPWPSQETQYF. CDR3 coding DNA: TGCAGTGCTAGACTCCCTTGGCCAAGCCAAGAGACCCAGTACTTC.

CDR3 nucleotides: TGCGCCAGCAGTGGGGTCGGCGGGAGGACCTACAATGAGCAGTTCTTC. As protein: CASSGVGGRTYNEQFF. The chain employs TRBV5-1 and TRBJ2-1, with TRBD2 matching over 8 bases. The V and J ends lost 5 bases and 2 bases, in that order; junction bases with no gene match: 9. The germline V gene encodes CDR1 SGHRS and CDR2 YFSETQ. The CDR3 is 16 amino acids.

The chain uses TRBV20-1 and TRBJ1-1; no clear D gene. V lost 6 bases to trimming and J lost 0 bases, with 14 bases between them. The CDR3 runs 14 residues. Germline V gene data show CDR1 as DFQATT and CDR2 as SNEGSKA (reference sequence). The chain's CDR3 is CSAPRFFMNTEAFF. The CDR3 bases are TGCAGTGCCCCCCGGTTCTTTATGAACACTGAAGCTTTCTTT.

In this sample, this clonotype turned up a few times. J is TRBJ1-2 and V is TRBV15; no firm D call. This CDR3 has 12 amino acids. Looked up from germline, CDR1 is LNHNV and CDR2 is YYDKDF (reference sequence). Trimming took off 3 bases at V and 5 bases at J, with 7 bases between the two ends. This CDR3 reads CATSSLQYGYTF. The CDR3 DNA sequence: TGTGCCACCAGCAGTCTACAGTATGGCTACACCTTC.

CDR3 residues: CASSLVQVGPHGDEQYF. CDR3 nucleotide sequence: TGTGCCAGCAGTCTAGTACAGGTGGGTCCCCACGGCGACGAGCAGTACTTC. This rearrangement joins TRBV27 to TRBJ2-7; D may be TRBD1 (5 bases). Trimming cost V 5 bases and J 5 bases, with 25 bases left between them. CDR1 and CDR2 from the germline V gene are MNHEY and SMNVEV (reference sequence). The CDR3 runs 17 residues.

The chain is built from TRBV12-3 or TRBV12-4 and TRBJ2-7; no definite D call. Between the trimmed V and J ends, which lost 3 bases and 6 bases, there was a span of 12 bases. This CDR3 has 13 amino acids. The CDR3 region is CASSLGSIVEQYF. The CDR3 DNA is TGTGCCAGCAGTTTGGGCTCTATCGTCGAGCAGTACTTC.

The sample holds a few counts of this clonotype. V is TRBV7-9 and J is TRBJ1-1; D call uncertain. The CDR3 is 11 amino acids. V dropped 2 bases and J dropped 6 bases, with 4 bases sitting between them. CDR1 and CDR2 from the germline V gene are SEHNR and FQNEAQ (reference sequence). In DNA, the CDR3 is TGTGCCAGCAGCTTAAACCCTGAAGCTTTCTTT. Translated: CASSLNPEAFF.

A few counts support this clonotype. The gene calls are TRBV10-3 and TRBJ2-1; 8 bases align to TRBD2. Germline lookup yields CDR1 ENHRY and CDR2 SYGVKD. Losses at the gene ends were 8 bases for V and 8 bases for J; bases not matched to a gene: 11. This CDR3 is built from 14 residues. CDR3 in amino acids: CAISRKGLDYEQFF. CDR3 bases: TGTGCCATCTCGAGGAAGGGACTAGACTATGAGCAGTTCTTC.

This clonotype was recorded a few times. The chain is built from TRBV29-1 and TRBJ2-1; TRBD2 matches at 9 bases. Germline loops: CDR1 SQVTM, CDR2 ANQGSEA. With 8 bases clipped from V and 4 bases from J, the junction kept 6 bases outside the gene matches. The CDR3 is 13 amino acids. For the CDR3, the DNA is TGCAGCTCAGCGGGGGGACGGTACAATGAGCAGTTCTTC. Its protein product is CSSAGGRYNEQFF.

This clonotype was observed a handful of times. This CDR3 reads CSARPRLAGSYEQYF. CDR3 nucleotides: TGCAGTGCTAGGCCACGACTAGCGGGATCCTACGAGCAGTACTTC. The V and J genes are TRBV20-1 and TRBJ2-7, with 11 bases matching TRBD2. In germline, CDR1 is DFQATT, CDR2 SNEGSKA (reference sequence). V lost 3 bases and J lost 1; bases outside the gene matches: 5. The CDR3 is made up of 15 amino acids.

The chain is built from TRBV12-3 or TRBV12-4 and TRBJ2-2; tentative D call: TRBD1 (6 bases). The CDR3 extends over 14 amino acids. V was clipped by 5 bases and J by 6 bases, with 13 bases between them. The CDR3 nucleotides are TGTGCCAGCAGTCCCCGAGGGGGTCCCGGGGAGCTGTTTTTT. Translated, it gives CASSPRGGPGELFF.

The rearrangement joins TRBV20-1 to TRBJ2-5; 7 nucleotides align to TRBD2. The CDR3 runs to 16 residues. Per germline, CDR1 DFQATT and CDR2 SNEGSKA (reference sequence). V trimming: 1 base; J trimming: 1 base; junction bases outside the gene matches: 9. CDR3 sequence (DNA): TGCAGTGCTAGAGGTCTAGCGGAGTGGGGCCAAGAGACCCAGTACTTC. Its protein product is CSARGLAEWGQETQYF.

This clonotype was counted between two and nine times. This chain links TRBV12-3 or TRBV12-4 with TRBJ2-7, with 14 bases fitting TRBD2. CDR3 size: 17 residues. V dropped 5 bases and J dropped 1; count of bases not matched to a gene: 7. The CDR3 sequence is CASSRTSGGSRSYEQYF. CDR3 nucleotides: TGTGCCAGCAGTCGGACTAGCGGGGGGTCCCGATCCTACGAGCAGTACTTC.

The chain combines TRBV11-2 with TRBJ1-6; unclear D gene. V was pared by 3 bases and J by 3 bases, with 9 bases between. Germline loops: CDR1 SGHAT, CDR2 FQNNGV. CDR3 length equals 15 residues. CDR3 sequence: CASSFAADYNSPLHF. CDR3 bases: TGTGCCAGCAGCTTCGCGGCAGACTATAATTCACCCCTCCACTTT. The whole variable domain, remainder taken from reference TRBV11-2 and TRBJ1-6, is EAGVAQSPRYKIIEKRQSVAFWCNPISGHATLYWYQQILGQGPKLLIQFQNNGVVDDSQLPKDRFSAERLKGVDSTLKIQPAKLEDSAVYLCASSFAADYNSPLHFGNGTRLTVT.